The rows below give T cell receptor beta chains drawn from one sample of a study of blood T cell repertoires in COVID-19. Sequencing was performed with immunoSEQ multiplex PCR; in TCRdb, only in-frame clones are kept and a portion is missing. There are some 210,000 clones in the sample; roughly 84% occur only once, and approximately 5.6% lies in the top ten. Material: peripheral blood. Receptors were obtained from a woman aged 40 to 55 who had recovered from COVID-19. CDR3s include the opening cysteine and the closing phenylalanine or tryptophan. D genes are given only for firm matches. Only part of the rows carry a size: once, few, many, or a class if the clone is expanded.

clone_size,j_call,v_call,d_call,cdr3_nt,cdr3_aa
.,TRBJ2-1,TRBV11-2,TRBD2,TGTGCCAGCAGCTTAGTGTCTAGCGGGAGCAGTGAGCAGTTCTTC,CASSLVSSGSSEQFF
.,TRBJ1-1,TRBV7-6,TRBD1,TGTGCCAGCAGCTTAGCTACGGGACAGATGAACACTGAAGCTTTCTTT,CASSLATGQMNTEAFF
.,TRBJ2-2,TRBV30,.,TGTGCCTGGACGCGACAGGAGAGAACCGGGGAGCTGTTTTTT,CAWTRQERTGELFF
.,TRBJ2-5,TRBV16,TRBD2,TGTGCCAGCAGCAAACAAGCGGGAGGGCCGGAAGAGACCCAGTACTTC,CASSKQAGGPEETQYF
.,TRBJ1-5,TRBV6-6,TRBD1,TGTGCCAGCAGTTACGAGACAGGGAGCAATCAGCCCCAGCATTTT,CASSYETGSNQPQHF
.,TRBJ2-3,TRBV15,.,TGTGCCACCAGCAGAGATAACGGGGATACGCAGTATTTT,CATSRDNGDTQYF
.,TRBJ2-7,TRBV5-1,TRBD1,TGCGCCAGCAGTTGGAGGCAGGGGGTATCCGACGAGCAGTACTTC,CASSWRQGVSDEQYF
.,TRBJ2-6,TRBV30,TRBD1,TGTGCCTGGAGTGCCGGGACAGGGTCTGGGGCCAACGTCCTGACTTTC,CAWSAGTGSGANVLTF
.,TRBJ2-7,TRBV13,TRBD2,TGTGCCAGCAGCTTAGGCCCACGCACCCCAGGTAGCGGGAGGGCTGGGGGGCTCTACGAGCAGTACTTC,CASSLGPRTPGSGRAGGLYEQYF
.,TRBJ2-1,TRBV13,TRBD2,TGTGCCAGCAGCTTAAACGTCGGGGGGAGCGGCTTTTACAATGAGCAGTTCTTC,CASSLNVGGSGFYNEQFF
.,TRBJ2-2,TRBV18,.,TGTGCCAGCTCACCACGAACAGTGAACACCGGGGAGCTGTTTTTT,CASSPRTVNTGELFF
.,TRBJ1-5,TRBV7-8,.,TGTGCCAGCAGCCAGGACGGGGTTTATAGCAATCAGCCCCAGCATTTT,CASSQDGVYSNQPQHF
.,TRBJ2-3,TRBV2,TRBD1,TGTGCCAGCAGTCAGGACAGGCCCACAGATACGCAGTATTTT,CASSQDRPTDTQYF
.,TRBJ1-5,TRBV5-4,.,TGTGCCAGCAGCTTGGTCGGGGTCCGGCAGCCCCAGCATTTT,CASSLVGVRQPQHF
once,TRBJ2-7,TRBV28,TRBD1,TGTGCCAGCAGTAGAACAGGGGAAGGGGGCGAGCAGTACTTC,CASSRTGEGGEQYF
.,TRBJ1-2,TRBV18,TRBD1,TGTGCCAGCTCACCGGACAGGGTCGATGGCTACACCTTC,CASSPDRVDGYTF
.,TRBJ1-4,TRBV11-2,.,TGTGCCAGCAGCCATCCTCGACAGGAGTTCAATGAAAAACTGTTTTTT,CASSHPRQEFNEKLFF
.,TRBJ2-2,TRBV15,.,TGTGCCACCAGCGGCGGGAACACCGGGGAGCTGTTTTTT,CATSGGNTGELFF
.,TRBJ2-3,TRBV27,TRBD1,TGTGCCAGCAGTCTTACTTCCGGGACAGGAGTCACAGATACGCAGTATTTT,CASSLTSGTGVTDTQYF
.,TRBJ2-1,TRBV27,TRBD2,TGTGCCAGCAGTCGGACTAGCGGGAGCTACAATGAGCAGTTCTTC,CASSRTSGSYNEQFF
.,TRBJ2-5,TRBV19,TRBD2,TGTGCCAGTAGTGGCGGGACTAGCGGAGAGACCCAGTACTTC,CASSGGTSGETQYF
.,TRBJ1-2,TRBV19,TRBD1,TGTGCCAGTAGTAATAAGGGGACAGGGTACGATGGCTACACCTTC,CASSNKGTGYDGYTF
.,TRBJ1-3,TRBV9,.,TGTGCCAGCAGCGTAGGGGGGACTGAACGAAACACCATATATTTT,CASSVGGTERNTIYF
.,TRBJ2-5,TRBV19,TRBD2,TGTGCCAGTAGTATAGCTAGCGGCCAAGAGACCCAGTACTTC,CASSIASGQETQYF
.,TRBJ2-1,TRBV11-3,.,TGTGCCAGCAGCAAAGGGGATCCTGGGAATGAGCAGTTCTTC,CASSKGDPGNEQFF
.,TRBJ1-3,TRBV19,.,TGTGCCAGTAGTAATCCTGACTCCACCATATATTTT,CASSNPDSTIYF
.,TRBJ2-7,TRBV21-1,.,TGTGCCAGCAGCAAAGCACAGGAACCCTACGAGCAGTACTTC,CASSKAQEPYEQYF
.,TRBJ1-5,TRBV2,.,TGTGCCAGCACGTTAATTAGCAATCAGCCCCAGCATTTT,CASTLISNQPQHF
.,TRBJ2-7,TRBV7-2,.,TGTGCCAGCAGCCGTTCCTACGAGCAGTACTTC,CASSRSYEQYF
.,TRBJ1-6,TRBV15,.,TGTGCCACCAGCAGAGCCTATGGGAGCTCCTATAATTCACCCCTCCACTTT,CATSRAYGSSYNSPLHF
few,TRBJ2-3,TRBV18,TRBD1,TGTGCCAGCTCACCGGGACAGTACACAGATACGCAGTATTTT,CASSPGQYTDTQYF
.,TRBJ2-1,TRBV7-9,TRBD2,TGTGCCAGCAGCTCGACCCTGACTAGCGGGGATGAGCAGTTCTTC,CASSSTLTSGDEQFF
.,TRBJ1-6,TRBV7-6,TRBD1,TGTGCCAGCAGCCCGGGGGGACAGGGGGCGGCTTCACCCCTCCACTTT,CASSPGGQGAASPLHF
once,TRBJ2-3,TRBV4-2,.,TGTGCCAGCAGCCAAGCGGGAGCCACAGATACGCAGTATTTT,CASSQAGATDTQYF
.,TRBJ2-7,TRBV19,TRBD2,TGTGCCAACACGGGACTAACGAACTACGAGCAGTACTTC,CANTGLTNYEQYF
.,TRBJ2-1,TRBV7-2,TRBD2,TGTGCCAGCAGCCCTCAGGGACTAGCGTTCGATGAGCAGTTCTTC,CASSPQGLAFDEQFF
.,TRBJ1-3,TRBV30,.,TGTGCCTGGAGTGTATCCTCCGGAAACACCATATATTTT,CAWSVSSGNTIYF
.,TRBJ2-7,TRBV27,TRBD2,TGTGCCAGCAGTTCTACTCGCTCAGGACTAGCGGGCCTCTACGAGCAGTACTTC,CASSSTRSGLAGLYEQYF